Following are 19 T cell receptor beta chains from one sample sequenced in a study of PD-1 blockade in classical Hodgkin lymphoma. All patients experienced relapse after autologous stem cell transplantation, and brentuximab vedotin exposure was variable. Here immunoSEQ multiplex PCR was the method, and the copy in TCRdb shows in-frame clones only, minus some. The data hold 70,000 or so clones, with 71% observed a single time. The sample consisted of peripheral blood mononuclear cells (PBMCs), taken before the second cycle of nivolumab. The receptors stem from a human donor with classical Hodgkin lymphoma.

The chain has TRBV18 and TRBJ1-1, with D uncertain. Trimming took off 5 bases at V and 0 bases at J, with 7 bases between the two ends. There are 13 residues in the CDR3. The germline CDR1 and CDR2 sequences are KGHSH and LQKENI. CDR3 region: CASSSGLNTEAFF. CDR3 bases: TGTGCCAGCTCATCGGGCCTGAACACTGAAGCTTTCTTT.

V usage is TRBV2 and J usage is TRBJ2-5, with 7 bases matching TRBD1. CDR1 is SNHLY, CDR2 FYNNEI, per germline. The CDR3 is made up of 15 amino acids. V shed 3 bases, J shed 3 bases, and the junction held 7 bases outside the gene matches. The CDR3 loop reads CASSDRTGLEETQYF. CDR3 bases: TGTGCCAGCAGTGATCGGACAGGCCTCGAAGAGACCCAGTACTTC.

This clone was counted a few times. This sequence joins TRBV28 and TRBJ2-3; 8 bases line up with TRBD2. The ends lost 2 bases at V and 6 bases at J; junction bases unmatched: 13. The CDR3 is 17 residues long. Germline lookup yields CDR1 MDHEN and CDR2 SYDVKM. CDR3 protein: CASSLRASGGAADTQYF. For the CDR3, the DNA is TGTGCCAGCAGTTTACGAGCCAGCGGGGGAGCGGCCGATACGCAGTATTTT. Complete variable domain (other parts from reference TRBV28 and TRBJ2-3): DVKVTQSSRYLVKRTGEKVFLECVQDMDHENMFWYRQDPGLGLRLIYFSYDVKMKEKGDIPEGYSVSREKKERFSLILESASTNQTSMYLCASSLRASGGAADTQYFGPGTRLTVL.

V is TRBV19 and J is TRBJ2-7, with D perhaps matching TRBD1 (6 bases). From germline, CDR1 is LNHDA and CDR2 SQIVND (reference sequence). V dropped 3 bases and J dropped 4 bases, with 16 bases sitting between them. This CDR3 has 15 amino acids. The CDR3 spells CASSMRGMLGYEQYF. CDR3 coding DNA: TGTGCCAGTAGTATGAGGGGGATGTTGGGTTACGAGCAGTACTTC.

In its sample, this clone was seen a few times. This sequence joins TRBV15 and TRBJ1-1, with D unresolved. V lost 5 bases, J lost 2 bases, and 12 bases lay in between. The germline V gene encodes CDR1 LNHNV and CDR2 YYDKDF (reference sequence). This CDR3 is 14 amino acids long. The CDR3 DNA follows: TGTGCCACCAGCCGCCGGGAGGTAAACACTGAAGCTTTCTTT. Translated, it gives CATSRREVNTEAFF. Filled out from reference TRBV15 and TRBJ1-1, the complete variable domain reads DAMVIQNPRYQVTQFGKPVTLSCSQTLNHNVMYWYQQKSSQAPKLLFHYYDKDFNNEADTPDNFQSRRPNTSFCFLDIRSPGLGDTAMYLCATSRREVNTEAFFGQGTRLTVV.

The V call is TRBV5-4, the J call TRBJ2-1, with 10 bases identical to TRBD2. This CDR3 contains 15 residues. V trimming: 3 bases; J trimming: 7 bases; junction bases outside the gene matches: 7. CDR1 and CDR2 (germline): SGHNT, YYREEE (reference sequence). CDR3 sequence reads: CASSSLAGIWNEQFF. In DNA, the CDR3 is TGTGCCAGCAGCTCACTAGCGGGGATTTGGAATGAGCAGTTCTTC.

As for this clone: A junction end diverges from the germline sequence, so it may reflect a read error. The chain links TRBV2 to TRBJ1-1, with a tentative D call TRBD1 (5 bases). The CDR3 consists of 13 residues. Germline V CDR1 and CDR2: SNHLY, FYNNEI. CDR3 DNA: TGTGCCGGCAGTGACAGACCGAACACTGAAGCTTTCTTT. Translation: CAGSDRPNTEAFF.

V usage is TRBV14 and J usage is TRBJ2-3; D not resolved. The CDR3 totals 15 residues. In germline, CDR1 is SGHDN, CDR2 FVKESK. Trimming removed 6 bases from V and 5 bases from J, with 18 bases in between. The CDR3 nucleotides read TGTGCCAGCAGTATCGCCGGGCCACCCGGAGATACGCAGTATTTT. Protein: CASSIAGPPGDTQYF. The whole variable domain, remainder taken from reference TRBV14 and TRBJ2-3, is EAGVTQFPSHSVIEKGQTVTLRCDPISGHDNLYWYRRVMGKEIKFLLHFVKESKQDESGMPNNRFLAERTGGTYSTLKVQPAELEDSGVYFCASSIAGPPGDTQYFGPGTRLTVL.

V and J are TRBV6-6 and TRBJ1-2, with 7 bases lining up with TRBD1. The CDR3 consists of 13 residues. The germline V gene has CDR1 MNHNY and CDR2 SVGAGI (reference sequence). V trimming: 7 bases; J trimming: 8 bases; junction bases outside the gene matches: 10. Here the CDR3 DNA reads TGTGCCAGCAACCGACAGGGCGGGGGCGGCTACACCTTC. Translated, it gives CASNRQGGGGYTF.

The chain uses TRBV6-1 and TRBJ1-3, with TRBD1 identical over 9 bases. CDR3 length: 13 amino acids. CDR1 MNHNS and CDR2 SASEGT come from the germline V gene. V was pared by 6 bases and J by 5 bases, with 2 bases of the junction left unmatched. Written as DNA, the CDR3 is TGTGCCAGCAGGGGGACAGGGAGAAACACCATATATTTT. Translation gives CASRGTGRNTIYF.

CDR3 sequence: CATSREVGASHEQYF. Here the CDR3 DNA reads TGTGCCACCAGCAGAGAGGTAGGTGCGAGCCACGAGCAGTACTTC. This chain joins TRBV15 and TRBJ2-7; no clear D. V lost 0 bases, J lost 5 bases, and 14 bases lay in between. Germline V gene lookup returns CDR1 LNHNV and CDR2 YYDKDF (reference sequence). The CDR3 runs 15 residues.

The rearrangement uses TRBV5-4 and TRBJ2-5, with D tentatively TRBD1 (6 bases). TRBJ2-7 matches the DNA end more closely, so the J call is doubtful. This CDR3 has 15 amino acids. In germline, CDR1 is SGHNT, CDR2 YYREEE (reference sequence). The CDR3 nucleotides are TGTGCCAGCAGCTTGGTACAGGGCCCCTCCTACGAGCAGTACTTC. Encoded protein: CASSLVQGPSYEQYF.

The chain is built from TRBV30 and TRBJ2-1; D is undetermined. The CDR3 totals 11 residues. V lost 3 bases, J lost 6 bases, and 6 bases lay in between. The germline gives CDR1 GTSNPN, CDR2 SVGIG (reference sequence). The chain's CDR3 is CAWRRSNEQFF. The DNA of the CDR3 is TGTGCCTGGAGGCGGAGCAATGAGCAGTTCTTC.

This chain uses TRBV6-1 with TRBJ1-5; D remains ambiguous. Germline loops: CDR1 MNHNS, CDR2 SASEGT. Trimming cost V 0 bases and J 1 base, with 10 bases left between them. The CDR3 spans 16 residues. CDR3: CASSEAPIPSNQPQHF. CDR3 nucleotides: TGTGCCAGCAGTGAAGCCCCGATACCAAGCAATCAGCCCCAGCATTTT.

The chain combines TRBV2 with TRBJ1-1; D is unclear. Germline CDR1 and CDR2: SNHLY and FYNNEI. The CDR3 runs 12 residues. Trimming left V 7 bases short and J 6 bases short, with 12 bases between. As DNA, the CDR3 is TGTGCCAGCACCATGCTAACAGCTGAAGCTTTCTTT. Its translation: CASTMLTAEAFF.

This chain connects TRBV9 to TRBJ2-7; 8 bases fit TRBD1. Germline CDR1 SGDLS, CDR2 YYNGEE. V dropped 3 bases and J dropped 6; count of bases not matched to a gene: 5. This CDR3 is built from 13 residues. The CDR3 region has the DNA TGTGCCAGCAGCGCAGGGGGCATCTCCGAGCAGTACTTC. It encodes CASSAGGISEQYF.

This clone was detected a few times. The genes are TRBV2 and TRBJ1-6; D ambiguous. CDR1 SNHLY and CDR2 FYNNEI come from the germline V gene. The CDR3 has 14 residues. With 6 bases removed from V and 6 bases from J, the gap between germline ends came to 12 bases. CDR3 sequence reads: CASSPGRVNSPLHF. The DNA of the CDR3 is TGTGCCAGCAGCCCCGGACGAGTTAATTCACCCCTCCACTTT. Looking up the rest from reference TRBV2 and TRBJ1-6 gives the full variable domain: EPEVTQTPSHQVTQMGQEVILRCVPISNHLYFYWYRQILGQKVEFLVSFYNNEISEKSEIFDDQFSVERPDGSNFTLKIRSTKLEDSAMYFCASSPGRVNSPLHFGNGTRLTVT.

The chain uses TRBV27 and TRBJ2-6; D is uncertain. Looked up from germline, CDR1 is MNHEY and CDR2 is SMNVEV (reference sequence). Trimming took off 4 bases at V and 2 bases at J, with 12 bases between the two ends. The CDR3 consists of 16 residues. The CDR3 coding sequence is TGTGCCAGCAGTTCCCCGAGAAAGCCTGGGGCCAACGTCCTGACTTTC. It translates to CASSSPRKPGANVLTF.

CDR3 loop: CASSYRGMNTEAFF. The DNA of the CDR3 is TGTGCCAGCAGCTACAGGGGAATGAACACTGAAGCTTTCTTT. The rearrangement joins TRBV11-3 to TRBJ1-1; TRBD1 aligns across 7 bases. The V gene end was trimmed by 4 bases and the J gene end by 0 bases; junction bases not matched to a gene: 2. The CDR3 is made up of 14 amino acids. The germline gives CDR1 SGHNT, CDR2 YENEEA.